What follows describes a single T cell receptor (beta chain). The antigen is not known. CDR1 and CDR2 from the germline V gene are LGHNA and YNFKEQ. V dropped 0 bases and J dropped 6 bases, with 6 bases sitting between them. The CDR3 runs 12 residues. The protocol was immunoSEQ multiplex PCR, while the TCRdb copy is restricted to in-frame clones and leaves out a portion. The table shows roughly 590,000 clones, with over 95% occurring only once. The data belong to a study of shared clonotypes between healthy human individuals. Study overall: Every donor yielded three CD4 naive, three CD4 memory, two CD8 naive and one CD8 memory plate.

Naive CD8 cells, CD45RO-negative and positively selected for CCR7, excluded terminally differentiated effector memory CD45RA+ cells. Findings and caveats of the study: Some naive CD4 clonotypes, approximately 4.5%, turned up in common across several donors.

This chain uses TRBV4-2 with TRBJ2-7; D may be TRBD2 (6 bases). The clonotype was recovered from a young woman in good health. Sample: naive CD8+ T cells sorted from blood. DNA for the CDR3: TGTGCCAGCAGCCAAGACGGGGGCGAGCAGTACTTC. As protein: CASSQDGGEQYF.